This TCR beta chain was profiled in a study of blood T cell repertoires in COVID-19. In the source study's methods: Scientists estimated how many nucleated cells there were by amplifying reference gene primers. Clones were read by immunoSEQ multiplex PCR, and TCRdb kept only the in-frame ones, dropping some. Clone size and V and J calls were adopted from that table, with D and trimming inferred from the DNA. The sample lists about 280,000 clones, 87% occurring once. The TCR comes from a woman between 40 and 55 years old who had recovered from COVID-19. The sequencing input was PBMCs or T cells enriched from blood (not recorded which).

CDR3 region: CASSLGVGLAGSLWDTQYF. In DNA form, the CDR3 reads TGTGCCAGCAGCTTAGGTGTGGGACTAGCGGGGTCCTTGTGGGATACGCAGTATTTT. The V and J genes are TRBV13 and TRBJ2-3; 13 positions match TRBD2. Germline assignment: CDR1 PRHDT and CDR2 FYEKMQ (reference sequence). The V segment lost 0 bases and the J segment 6 bases; nucleotides outside the gene matches: 12. The CDR3 spans 19 residues.